These 8 T cell receptor beta chains originate from one sample sequenced in a study of CD8+ T cells in alopecia areata. RNA, once extracted, was reverse transcribed into cDNA for use as the sequencing template. Assay: immunoSEQ multiplex PCR; the TCRdb copy retains only in-frame clones and omits some. Listed for the sample are 250,000 or so clones, none seen a single time. Cutaneous lymph nodes were pooled and cells sorted by CD4, CD8alpha, NKG2D, NKG2ACE and more. The sequenced sample was CD4+ T cells sorted from a lymph node. The source is a C3H/HeJ mouse with alopecia areata. Strain MHC haplotype: H2-k.

A note on this clone: Gene names are the mouse ones. Partial CDR3 DNA: TGTGCCAGCAGTGACCTGGGGCGGTAT. The encoded protein is CASSDLGRY. The entire CDR3 sequence reads CASSDLGRYEQYF. The chain recombines TRBV13-3 with TRBJ2-7; possible D gene TRBD2, 6 bases. The CDR3 goes on 4 residues after the read ends, and that part is filled in from the germline J gene. The CDR3 runs to 13 residues. CDR1 and CDR2 from the germline V gene are NNHDY and SYVADS.

The table lists this clone with a few counts. Genes here carry mouse names. The read comes to an end 4 residues before the CDR3 does, leaving the germline J gene to fill in the end. The genes are TRBV13-1 and TRBJ2-3, with D uncertain. The CDR3 loop spans 14 amino acids. The germline V gene encodes CDR1 NSHNY and CDR2 SYGAGN. V lost 3 bases, J lost 2 bases, and 10 bases lay in between. Incomplete CDR3 DNA: TGTGCCAGCAGTGTGGAGGGTGATGCAGAA. This codes for CASSVEGDAE. The full-length CDR3 reads as CASSVEGDAETLYF.

Notes on this clone: Gene labels here are mouse ones. Read coverage stops 4 residues before the CDR3 terminus; the germline J gene supplies the remainder. Other DNA variants within this sample encode the same CDR3. V usage is TRBV31 and J usage is TRBJ2-2; 11 positions match TRBD1. CDR3 length equals 15 residues. V trimming: 3 bases; J trimming: 4 bases; junction bases outside the gene matches: 4. CDR1 is GKSSPN, CDR2 SITVG, per germline. The CDR3 protein is CAWSPGQGGTGQLYF. The CDR3 bases that were read are TGTGCCTGGAGCCCGGGACAGGGGGGCACCGGG.

This clone was seen a few times. The gene names given are mouse names. The CDR3 end lies 4 residues beyond the end of the read and is filled in from the germline J gene. The chain carries TRBV19 and TRBJ2-3, with TRBD2 matching 7 bases. Germline trimming cut 5 bases from V and 3 bases from J; bases unmatched to any gene: 6. The length of the CDR3 is 14 residues. Germline V lookup: CDR1 FNHDT, CDR2 SITEND (reference sequence). Partial CDR3 DNA: TGTGCCAGCAGCCCCGTGGACTGGGCAGAA. It encodes CASSPVDWAE. The whole CDR3 region reads CASSPVDWAETLYF.

Worth noting for this clone: Genes and germline come from the mouse. The sample holds other DNA sequences that translate to the same CDR3. This CDR3 is CASSISNQDTQYF. The CDR3 DNA, read in part, is TGTGCCAGCAGTATAAGTAACCAAGAC. This chain uses TRBV19 with TRBJ2-5; no reliable D call. The CDR3 extends 4 residues past the end of the read, so its final part is completed from the germline J gene. Trimming took 1 base from V and 0 from J, leaving 3 bases between them. The germline gives CDR1 FNHDT, CDR2 SITEND (reference sequence). The CDR3 contains 13 residues.

This clone was detected only a few times. Germline and genes: mouse. The read halts 4 residues ahead of the CDR3 end, with the missing end drawn from the germline J gene. Distinct nucleotide sequences in the sample also encode this CDR3. V is TRBV5 and J is TRBJ2-2; a weak D match, TRBD2 (6 bases). The V end was cut by 0 bases, the J end by 0 bases, with 8 bases between. The CDR3 is 16 residues long. Looked up from germline, CDR1 is LGHNA and CDR2 is YNLKQL (reference sequence). The CDR3 protein is CASSQESGANTGQLYF. The sequenced part of the CDR3 DNA is TGTGCCAGCAGCCAAGAATCTGGGGCAAACACCGGG.

In the case of this clone: Genes here carry mouse names. The CDR3 goes on 4 residues after the read ends, and that part is filled in from the germline J gene. The V call is TRBV13-2, the J call TRBJ2-2, with 9 bases fitting TRBD2. The V and J ends lost 1 base and 6 bases, in that order; junction bases with no gene match: 1. This CDR3 has 14 residues. Germline loops: CDR1 NNHNN, CDR2 SYGAGS (reference sequence). This CDR3 reads CASGDSGGAGQLYF. The DNA read from the CDR3 is TGTGCCAGCGGTGATTCTGGGGGGGCCGGG.

This clone was observed a handful of times. Genes here carry mouse names. The read falls 4 residues short of the CDR3 end, and the missing part is taken from the germline J gene. The chain is built from TRBV5 and TRBJ2-5; 11 positions match TRBD1. CDR1 is LGHNA and CDR2 is YNLKQL in the germline V gene (reference sequence). The CDR3 contains 15 residues. CDR3 sequence reads: CASSQEDRGLDTQYF. The sequenced part of the CDR3 DNA is TGTGCCAGCAGCCAAGAGGACAGGGGGCTAGAC.